This T cell receptor beta chain was identified in a study of blood T cell repertoires in COVID-19. Profiling relied on immunoSEQ multiplex PCR, and the TCRdb table lists in-frame clones only, not all of them. Found here are some 40,000 clones, just over 90% of them singletons; the top ten hold over 0.3%. With 1 base removed from V and 3 bases from J, the gap between germline ends came to 10 bases. CDR3 length: 14 amino acids. Germline CDR1 and CDR2: SGHNT and YYREEE (reference sequence). The V call is TRBV5-4, the J call TRBJ1-1; perhaps TRBD1 as D (5 bases). The sample was peripheral blood. This receptor was taken from a man aged 45-60 years with COVID-19, enrolled during active disease. The CDR3 here is CASSLSGRDTEAFF. For the CDR3, the DNA is TGTGCCAGCAGCTTGTCAGGGAGGGACACTGAAGCTTTCTTT.